Here is one T cell receptor beta chain with its context. There is no known antigen for this receptor. No per-base quality is available; no much larger clone lies one base away. From V the trimming removes 5 bases and from J it removes 15 bases, while the gene matches leave 9 bases of the junction unaccounted for. The CDR3 covers 12 residues, taking in both the cysteine and the phenylalanine. This entry keeps only the CDR3 DNA: 36 bases, framed from base 1. The sample originates from a study of blood T cell repertoires in COVID-19 (dated by TCRdb to the early 2020s). For the wider study: Recovered participants in ImmuneRACE Cohort 3 were defined as having two consecutive negative NP/OP PCR tests, clearance from a healthcare professional, or resolution of symptoms. The sample metadata nearly always contained a de-identified subject ID, COVID-19 status, age in years and sex. Samples were obtained from the ongoing ImmuneRACE study (first 160 participants) and from over a thousand subjects provided by 6 global collaborators. The prospective study material was composed of cDNA or gDNA derived from T cells, B-cell-depleted T cells, or PBMCs. The repertoires were released in a freely available public database intended as a resource for research on the immune response to SARS-CoV-2. Where HLA class I and class II types were available, the types were taken from metadata supplied by the sample provider, not from assay-based typing. Subjects who had been exposed to COVID-19, were actively infected with it, or had recovered from it provided the deeply sampled blood TCRbeta repertoires that made up the dataset. Collaborator samples came from the United States, Italy and Spain and covered acute and convalescent phases of COVID-19.

The immunoSEQ Assay, a bias-controlled multiplex PCR, was used to amplify TCRbeta CDR3 regions from genomic DNA. Under the source paper's analysis protocol: Within the assay, amplification of reference gene primers was used to estimate how many nucleated cells each sample contained. To quantify the absolute abundance of each unique TCRbeta CDR3 rearrangement, sequence reads were collapsed and filtered. For each sample, productive Simpson clonality was calculated as the square root of Simpson's diversity index over productive rearrangements. TCRdb took this table from immuneACCESS and kept in-frame rearrangements with V and J called. Such tables lack part of the clones; where checked against another copy, unresolved V genes explain under half of the gap, and the rest is unexplained. V, J and clone size were drawn from that table, and D and trimming were deduced from the DNA. This sample has more than 120,000 clones in its table, and 84% of those were observed once. Roughly 3.9% of the sample rests with the top ten.

Summary of the overall study and its limitations: The quantity of clinical and demographic metadata differed by source and by participant and was supplied without curation.

Participants in the prospective study were enrolled through a virtual design, were aged 18 to 89 years, and lived in approximately 25 United States geographic areas. In the prospective study, participants were assigned to cohorts based on the clinical history participants reported in a screening survey and a study questionnaire. Mobile phlebotomists in the prospective study collected whole blood, serum and a nasopharyngeal or oropharyngeal swab from every participant. Prospective study participants could optionally give additional blood draws and questionnaires over a roughly two-month period. Before DNA extraction, blood samples from the prospective study were shipped at room temperature or frozen.

The V and J segments used are TRBV12-3 or TRBV12-4 and TRBJ2-1; TRBD2 fits 8 bases in the junction. The origin of this receptor is a man over 45 in a cohort exposed to, infected with or recovered from COVID-19 (not recorded which). The sample consisted of PBMCs or T cells enriched from blood (not recorded which). The DNA reads as follows: TGTGCCAGCAGTGAAATTAGCGGGACCGGGTTCTTC. This yields the protein CASSEISGTGFF.